The 21 T cell receptor beta chains below were found in one sample sequenced in a study of neurological immune-mediated disorders. One entry per CDR3 protein results from TCRdb running MiXCR on the 5' RACE reads. The data show roughly 62,000 distinct CDR3 sequences, about an eighth seen once. The source material was PBMCs. These receptors all stem from a man aged 55-75 years in good health.

In this sample, this clonotype turned up many times. The rearrangement links TRBV10-3 to TRBJ1-1, with D possibly TRBD1 on 5 matching bases. From germline, CDR1 is ENHRY and CDR2 SYGVKD. Deletions cut 5 bases from V and 6 bases from J, with 16 bases between. The CDR3 is 14 residues long. The CDR3 loop reads CAISSGTPVAEAFF. Written as DNA, the CDR3 is TGTGCCATCAGTTCCGGGACTCCCGTAGCTGAAGCTTTCTTT.

This clonotype was seen at least ten times. The chain links TRBV6-2 or TRBV6-3 to TRBJ2-5; D not resolved. Trimming left V 0 bases short and J 6 bases short, with 5 bases between. CDR3 length equals 12 residues. Germline assignment: CDR1 MNHEY and CDR2 SVGEGT. The CDR3 DNA reads as TGTGCCAGCAGTTACTCGGAGAAGACCCAGTACTTC. Residues: CASSYSEKTQYF.

This clonotype was recorded once. The chain uses TRBV7-9 and TRBJ2-1, with 7 bases matching TRBD1. The CDR3 runs 14 residues. Germline CDR1 is SEHNR and CDR2 is FQNEAQ (reference sequence). With 5 bases clipped from V and 9 bases from J, the junction kept 10 bases outside the gene matches. CDR3: CASSIRDSDIEQFF. Here the CDR3 DNA reads TGTGCCAGCAGCATCCGGGACAGCGACATTGAGCAGTTCTTC.

This clonotype has ten or more counts. The gene calls are TRBV7-2 and TRBJ2-4, with a weak D call TRBD1 (5 bases). CDR3 length equals 16 residues. Germline V gene data show CDR1 as SGHTA and CDR2 as FQGNSA. Trimming left V 5 bases short and J 3 bases short, with 17 bases between. CDR3 DNA sequence: TGTGCCAGCAGCCCTCAGGGTATTCGTGGCAAAAACATTCAGTACTTC. It encodes CASSPQGIRGKNIQYF.

The gene calls are TRBV6-5 and TRBJ2-3; TRBD2 is a possible D gene (6 bases). Trimming left V 5 bases short and J 4 bases short, with 19 bases between. The germline gives CDR1 MNHEY, CDR2 SVGAGI. The CDR3 sequence is 16 residues long. Here the CDR3 reads CASSPLPEGTADTQYF. The CDR3 bases are TGTGCCAGCAGTCCGCTACCGGAGGGGACGGCAGATACGCAGTATTTT.

This clonotype has at least ten counts. The V gene is TRBV11-3, the J gene TRBJ2-2; 7 nucleotides align to TRBD2. The V gene's germline CDR1 is SGHNT and CDR2 YENEEA. The ends lost 3 bases at V and 4 bases at J; junction bases unmatched: 8. This CDR3 region has 16 residues. The CDR3 is CASSLGGTGSTGELFF. In DNA, the CDR3 is TGTGCCAGCAGCTTGGGGGGGACCGGGAGCACCGGGGAGCTGTTTTTT.

This clonotype came up many times. This chain joins TRBV20-1 and TRBJ2-6; 9 bases fit TRBD1. Germline-derived CDR1 and CDR2 are DFQATT and SNEGSKA (reference sequence). J gave up 0 bases and V 3 bases, and 9 bases lay outside the gene matches. This CDR3 is 18 amino acids long. The CDR3 coding sequence is TGCAGTGCTAGGGATCCTACAGGGGGCCACTCTGGGGCCAACGTCCTGACTTTC. Its protein product is CSARDPTGGHSGANVLTF.

This clonotype was detected many times. The gene calls are TRBV24-1 and TRBJ1-5; 9 bases are a match to TRBD1. Germline values: CDR1 KGHDR, CDR2 SFDVKD. Trimming took 4 bases from V and 2 from J; bases not matched to a gene: 8. The CDR3 has 17 residues. This CDR3 reads CATSEGQGSPRNQPQHF. The CDR3 DNA follows: TGTGCCACCAGTGAGGGACAGGGATCCCCTCGCAATCAGCCCCAGCATTTT.

This clonotype showed up many times. The chain couples TRBV21-1 to TRBJ2-3. TRBV21-1 is marked as a pseudogene. There are 13 residues in the CDR3. CDR3 protein: CASKWPHTDTQYF. DNA of the CDR3: TGTGCCAGCAAGTGGCCACACACAGATACGCAGTATTTT.

The chain employs TRBV20-1 and TRBJ2-1; D tentatively reads TRBD1 or TRBD2 (5 bases each). Germline CDR1 reads DFQATT; CDR2 reads SNEGSKA (reference sequence). V shed 6 bases and J shed 2 bases, with 20 bases lying between them. This CDR3 has 16 residues. The CDR3 protein is CSAGRTGRRTYNEQFF. CDR3 nucleotide sequence: TGCAGTGCCGGAAGAACGGGACGACGGACCTACAATGAGCAGTTCTTC.

The table lists this clonotype with many counts. The chain uses TRBV7-9 and TRBJ1-6; the match to TRBD1 covers 7 bases. Unmatched junction bases numbered 7, after V lost 5 bases and J lost 6 bases. Per germline, CDR1 SEHNR and CDR2 FQNEAQ (reference sequence). This CDR3 has 15 amino acids. Here the CDR3 reads CASSPSQGTNSPLHF. DNA for the CDR3: TGTGCCAGCAGCCCGTCACAGGGGACTAATTCACCCCTCCACTTT. The whole variable domain, filled in from reference TRBV7-9 and TRBJ1-6, reads DTGVSQNPRHKITKRGQNVTFRCDPISEHNRLYWYRQTLGQGPEFLTYFQNEAQLEKSRLLSDRFSAERPKGSFSTLEIQRTEQGDSAMYLCASSPSQGTNSPLHFGNGTRLTVT.

CDR3 DNA: TGTGCCAGCACCTCAGGAACTGGCTACGAGCAGTACTTC. It codes for CASTSGTGYEQYF. This chain links TRBV6-5 with TRBJ2-7, with unresolved D. The CDR3 runs to 13 residues. CDR1 and CDR2 from the germline V gene are MNHEY and SVGAGI. V lost 7 bases to trimming and J lost 3 bases, with 13 bases between them.

There are many counts of this clonotype. The chain employs TRBV7-9 and TRBJ2-3; no definite D call. This CDR3 is built from 16 residues. V was pared by 4 bases and J by 2 bases, with 16 bases between. Germline V lookup: CDR1 SEHNR, CDR2 FQNEAQ (reference sequence). CDR3 sequence: CASSSEEVEYTDTQYF. In nucleotides, the CDR3 is TGTGCCAGCAGCTCCGAAGAGGTAGAGTACACAGATACGCAGTATTTT.

This clonotype came up many times. This chain connects TRBV7-2 to TRBJ2-3; D is possibly TRBD1 (5 bases). The CDR3 is 15 residues long. The ends were cut back, 5 bases at V and 0 bases at J, with 12 bases in the middle. Germline V CDR1 and CDR2: SGHTA, FQGNSA. CDR3 in amino acids: CASSRQKASTDTQYF. The CDR3 coding sequence is TGTGCCAGCAGCCGACAGAAAGCTAGCACAGATACGCAGTATTTT.

This clonotype came up many times. This chain uses TRBV12-3 or TRBV12-4 with TRBJ1-1; no firm D call. Trimming shortened V by 5 bases and J by 4 bases, and 20 bases separated the two germline ends. This CDR3 is built from 16 residues. The CDR3 nucleotides read TGTGCCAGCAGTCAGGTGAAAGAGGGATGGGGCACTGAAGCTTTCTTT. It encodes CASSQVKEGWGTEAFF.

The table lists this clonotype with a count of one. The junction shows a germline mismatch at one end, possibly a read error. The gene calls are TRBV5-6 and TRBJ2-6, with D possibly being TRBD1 (6 bases). The CDR3 is 14 amino acids. The germline gives CDR1 SGHDT, CDR2 YYEEEE. The CDR3 region is CDSSSQGGANVLTF. In DNA, the CDR3 is TGTGACAGCAGCTCACAGGGTGGGGCCAACGTCCTGACTTTC.

This clonotype was recorded many times. V gene TRBV20-1 combines with J gene TRBJ1-2; D not resolved. V dropped 0 bases and J dropped 7 bases, with 15 bases sitting between them. Germline assignment: CDR1 DFQATT and CDR2 SNEGSKA (reference sequence). The CDR3 is 14 residues long. DNA for the CDR3: TGCAGTGCTAGAGATCGGAACGTTGGAGGTGGCTACACCTTC. Its translation is CSARDRNVGGGYTF.

Many counts were recorded for this clonotype. This chain uses TRBV11-2 with TRBJ1-1, with TRBD1 identical over 8 bases. After removal of 5 bases from V and 1 base from J, the junction contained 6 bases not matched to a gene. The CDR3 contains 15 residues. Germline lookup yields CDR1 SGHAT and CDR2 FQNNGV. The CDR3 reads CASSVTTGANTEAFF. The CDR3 DNA reads as TGTGCCAGCAGCGTGACGACAGGGGCGAACACTGAAGCTTTCTTT.

Details on this clonotype: One base away lies a much larger clone, so this may be a sequencing read error. This chain uses TRBV4-3 with TRBJ1-1, with D tentatively TRBD1 (5 bases). The CDR3 runs 12 residues. V was trimmed by 1 base and J by 10 bases, leaving 10 bases between them. The germline CDR1 and CDR2 sequences are LGHNA and YSLEER. CDR3 DNA: TGCGCCAGCAGCCAAGTAGACAGAGCAGCTTTCTTT. Residues: CASSQVDRAAFF.

The table lists this clonotype with a few counts. The chain combines TRBV12-3 or TRBV12-4 with TRBJ2-2; tentatively, D is TRBD2 (5 bases). The CDR3 is 14 amino acids. Trimming shortened V by 1 base and J by 5 bases, and 8 bases separated the two germline ends. DNA for the CDR3: TGTGCCAGCAGTTTAGATACTAGGACCGGGGAGCTGTTTTTT. Amino acids: CASSLDTRTGELFF.

In this sample, this clonotype turned up many times. The rearrangement joins TRBV12-3 or TRBV12-4 to TRBJ1-2, with 7 bases lining up with TRBD1. The CDR3 runs to 13 residues. V lost 5 bases to trimming and J lost 7 bases; unmatched junction nucleotides: 7. CDR3 in DNA: TGTGCCAGCAGTAACTACAGGGGTGTTGGCTACACCTTC. It specifies CASSNYRGVGYTF.